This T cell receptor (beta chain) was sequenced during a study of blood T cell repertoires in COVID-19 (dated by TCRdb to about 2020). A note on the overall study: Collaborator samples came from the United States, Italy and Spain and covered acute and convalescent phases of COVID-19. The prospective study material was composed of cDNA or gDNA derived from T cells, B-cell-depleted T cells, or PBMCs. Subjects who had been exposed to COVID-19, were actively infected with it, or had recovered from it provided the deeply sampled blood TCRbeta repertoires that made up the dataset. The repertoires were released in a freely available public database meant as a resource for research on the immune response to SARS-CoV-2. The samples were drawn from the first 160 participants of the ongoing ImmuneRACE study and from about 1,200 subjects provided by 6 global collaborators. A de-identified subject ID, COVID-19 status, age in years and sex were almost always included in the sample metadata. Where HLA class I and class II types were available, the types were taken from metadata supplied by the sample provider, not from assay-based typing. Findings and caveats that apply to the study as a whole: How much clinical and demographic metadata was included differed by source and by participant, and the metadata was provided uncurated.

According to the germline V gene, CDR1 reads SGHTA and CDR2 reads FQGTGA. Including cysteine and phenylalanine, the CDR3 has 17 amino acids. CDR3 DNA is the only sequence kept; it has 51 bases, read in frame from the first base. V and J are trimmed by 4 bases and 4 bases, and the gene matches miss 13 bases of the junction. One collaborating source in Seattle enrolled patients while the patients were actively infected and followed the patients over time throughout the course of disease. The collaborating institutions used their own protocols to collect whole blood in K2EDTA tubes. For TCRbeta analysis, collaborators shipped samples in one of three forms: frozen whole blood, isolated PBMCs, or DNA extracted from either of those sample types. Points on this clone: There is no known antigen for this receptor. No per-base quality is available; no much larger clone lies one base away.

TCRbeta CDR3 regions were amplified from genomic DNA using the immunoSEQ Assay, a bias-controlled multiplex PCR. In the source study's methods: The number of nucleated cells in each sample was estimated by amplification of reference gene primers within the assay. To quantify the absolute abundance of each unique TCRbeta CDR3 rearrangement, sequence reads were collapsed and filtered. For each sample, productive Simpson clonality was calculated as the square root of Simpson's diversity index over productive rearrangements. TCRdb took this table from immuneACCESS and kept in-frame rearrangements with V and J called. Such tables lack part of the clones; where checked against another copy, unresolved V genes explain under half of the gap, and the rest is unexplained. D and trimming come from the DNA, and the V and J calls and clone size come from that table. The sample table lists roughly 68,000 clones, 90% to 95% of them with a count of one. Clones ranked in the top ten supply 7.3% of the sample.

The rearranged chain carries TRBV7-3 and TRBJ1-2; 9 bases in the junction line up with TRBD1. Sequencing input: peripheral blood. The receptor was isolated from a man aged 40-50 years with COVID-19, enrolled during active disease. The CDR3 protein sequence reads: CASSSTVPGQGFYGYTF. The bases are TGTGCCAGCAGCTCTACTGTACCGGGACAGGGTTTCTATGGCTACACCTTC.